This T cell receptor (beta chain) was captured by sequencing in a study of blood T cell repertoires in COVID-19. Study summary: Samples came from the United States, Italy and Spain, spanning acute and convalescent COVID-19. The cDNA or gDNA used as material had been derived from T cells, B-cell-depleted T cells, or PBMCs.

Germline-derived CDR1 and CDR2 are MNHNS and SASEGT. The CDR3 has 15 amino acids. Trimming cost V 1 base and J 4 bases; bases outside gene matches: 5. Original handling: Reference gene primer amplification gave estimated nucleated cell counts. TCRdb keeps only in-frame clones here, not all; method: immunoSEQ multiplex PCR. V and J calls and clone size come straight from that table; D and trimming were deduced from the DNA. The sample shows more than 85,000 clones, under 80% of them seen only once. The sample comprised peripheral blood. The sequence derives from a woman in her seventies with acute or convalescent COVID-19. The chain recombines TRBV6-1 with TRBJ1-2, with TRBD1 identical over 8 bases. Here the CDR3 reads CASSEGSGGVYGYTF. The CDR3 DNA reads as TGTGCCAGCAGTGAAGGGTCAGGGGGCGTCTATGGCTACACCTTC.